Presented here are 5 T cell receptor beta chains from one specimen sequenced in a study of T cell responses to AZD1222 COVID-19 vaccine. The table came from immunoSEQ multiplex PCR; TCRdb's copy has only in-frame clones and leaves some out. Seen here are approximately 200,000 clones, around 94% observed once, and the top ten hold 1.5% to 2%. The source was peripheral blood, collected 28 days after the second dose of the MenACWY control vaccine. The receptors were gathered from an adult who received the MenACWY meningococcal vaccine as a control.

This chain links TRBV15 with TRBJ2-7; D perhaps matches TRBD2 (6 bases). The germline CDR1 and CDR2 sequences are LNHNV and YYDKDF (reference sequence). The CDR3 totals 14 residues. V was clipped by 6 bases and J by 0 bases, with 12 bases between them. This CDR3 is CATRTSGSSYEQYF. Written as DNA, the CDR3 is TGTGCCACCAGGACTAGTGGGTCCTCCTACGAGCAGTACTTC.

This chain connects TRBV2 to TRBJ1-1; D is possibly TRBD1 (6 bases). The V gene lost 3 bases and the J gene lost 1 base, with 9 bases spanning the gap. From germline, CDR1 is SNHLY and CDR2 FYNNEI. The CDR3 length is 14 residues. In nucleotides, the CDR3 is TGTGCCAGCAGTGAGCTGACAGGGAACACTGAAGCTTTCTTT. This sequence encodes CASSELTGNTEAFF.

The chain carries TRBV19 and TRBJ1-5; 8 bases are shared with TRBD1. The CDR3 covers 13 residues. Germline V gene sequence: CDR1 LNHDA, CDR2 SQIVND (reference sequence). Trimming took 7 bases from V and 7 from J; bases not matched to a gene: 6. The CDR3 is CASIQGDHQPQHF. CDR3 nucleotides: TGTGCCAGTATACAGGGGGACCACCAGCCCCAGCATTTT.

This chain links TRBV18 with TRBJ2-1; 7 positions agree with TRBD2. The junction had 6 bases not matched to a gene; V was cut back by 2 bases and J by 5 bases. Germline loops: CDR1 KGHSH, CDR2 LQKENI. This CDR3 comprises 15 residues. The CDR3, as DNA: TGTGCCAGCTCACCAGGACTAGAGGTTAACAATGAGCAGTTCTTC. It translates to CASSPGLEVNNEQFF.

The chain is built from TRBV7-9 and TRBJ2-3; D is unresolved. V lost 1 base to trimming and J lost 4 bases, with 9 bases between them. CDR3 size: 14 residues. Germline CDR1 and CDR2: SEHNR and FQNEAQ (reference sequence). The chain's CDR3 is CASSLVQRADTQYF. CDR3 nucleotide sequence: TGTGCCAGCAGCTTAGTACAGCGCGCAGATACGCAGTATTTT.